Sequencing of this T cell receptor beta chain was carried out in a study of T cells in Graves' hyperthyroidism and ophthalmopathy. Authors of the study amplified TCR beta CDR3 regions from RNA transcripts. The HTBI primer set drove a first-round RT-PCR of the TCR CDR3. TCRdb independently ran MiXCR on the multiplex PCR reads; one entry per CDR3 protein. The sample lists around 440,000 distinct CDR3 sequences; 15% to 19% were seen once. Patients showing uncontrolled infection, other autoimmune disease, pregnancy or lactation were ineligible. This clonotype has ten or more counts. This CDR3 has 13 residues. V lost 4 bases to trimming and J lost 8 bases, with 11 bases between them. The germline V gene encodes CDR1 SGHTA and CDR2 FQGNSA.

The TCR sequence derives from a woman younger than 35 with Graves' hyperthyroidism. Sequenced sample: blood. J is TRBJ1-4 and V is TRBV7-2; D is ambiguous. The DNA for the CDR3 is TGTGCCAGCAGCTCCCGATGGGCAGAAAAACTGTTTTTT. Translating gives CASSSRWAEKLFF.